This TCR beta chain comes out of a study of blood T cell repertoires in COVID-19. Produced via immunoSEQ multiplex PCR; TCRdb's table is partial and in-frame only. The table shows 91,000 or so clones, with around 83% occurring only once. This sequence originates from a woman aged 55-70 years in a cohort sampled during active or convalescent COVID-19. Sequenced material: peripheral blood.

Here the CDR3 reads CASSGLQGSYCTNEKLFF. For the CDR3, the DNA is TGTGCCAGCAGCGGATTACAGGGATCTTATTGTACTAATGAAAAACTGTTTTTT. V is TRBV7-4 and J is TRBJ1-4, with TRBD1 as a possible D gene (6 bases). The V and J ends lost 5 bases and 2 bases respectively, with 21 bases between them. The CDR3 consists of 18 residues. Germline V gene data show CDR1 as SGHVT and CDR2 as SQSDAQ.